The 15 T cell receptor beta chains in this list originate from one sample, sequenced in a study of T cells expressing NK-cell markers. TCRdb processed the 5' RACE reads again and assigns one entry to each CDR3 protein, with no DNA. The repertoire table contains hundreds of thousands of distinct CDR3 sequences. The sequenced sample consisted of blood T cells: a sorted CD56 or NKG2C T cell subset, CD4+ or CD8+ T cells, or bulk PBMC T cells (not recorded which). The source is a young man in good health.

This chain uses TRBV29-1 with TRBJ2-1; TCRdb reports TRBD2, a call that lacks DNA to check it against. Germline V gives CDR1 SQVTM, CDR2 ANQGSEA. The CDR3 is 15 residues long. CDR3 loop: CSAAPTSGNYNEQFF.

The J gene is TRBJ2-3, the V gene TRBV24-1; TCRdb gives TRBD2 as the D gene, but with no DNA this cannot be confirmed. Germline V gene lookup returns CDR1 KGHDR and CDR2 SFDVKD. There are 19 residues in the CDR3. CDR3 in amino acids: CATSDSSGLASPSTDTQYF.

CDR3 sequence reads: CASSFFPGTEAFF. This chain connects TRBV5-5 to TRBJ1-1; without DNA, the TCRdb call of TRBD1 cannot be checked. The CDR3 covers 13 residues. The germline gives CDR1 SGHKS, CDR2 YYEKEE (reference sequence).

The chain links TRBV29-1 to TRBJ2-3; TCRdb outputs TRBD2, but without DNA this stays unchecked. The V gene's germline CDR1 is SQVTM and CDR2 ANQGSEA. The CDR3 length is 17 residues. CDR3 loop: CSVEDPEAGKPGDTQYF.

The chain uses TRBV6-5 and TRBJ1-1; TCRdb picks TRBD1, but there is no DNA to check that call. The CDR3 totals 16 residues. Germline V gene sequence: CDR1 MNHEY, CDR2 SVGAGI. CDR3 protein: CASWGVLGEAATEAFF.

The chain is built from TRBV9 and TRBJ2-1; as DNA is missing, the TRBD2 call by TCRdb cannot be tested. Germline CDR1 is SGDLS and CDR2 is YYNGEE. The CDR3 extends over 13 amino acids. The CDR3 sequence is CASTKMSEDEQFF.

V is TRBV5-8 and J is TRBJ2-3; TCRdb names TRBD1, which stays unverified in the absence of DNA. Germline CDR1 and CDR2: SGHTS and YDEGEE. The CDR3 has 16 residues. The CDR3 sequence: CASSRGFGQGTDTQYF.

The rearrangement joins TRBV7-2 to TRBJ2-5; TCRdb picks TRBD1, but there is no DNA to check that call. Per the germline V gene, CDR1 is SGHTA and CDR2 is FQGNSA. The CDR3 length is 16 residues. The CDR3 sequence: CASSLAQRQGAETQYF.

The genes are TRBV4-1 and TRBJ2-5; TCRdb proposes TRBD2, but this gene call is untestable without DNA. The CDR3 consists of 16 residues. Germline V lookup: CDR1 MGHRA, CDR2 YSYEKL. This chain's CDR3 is CASSKLSSGLQETQYF.

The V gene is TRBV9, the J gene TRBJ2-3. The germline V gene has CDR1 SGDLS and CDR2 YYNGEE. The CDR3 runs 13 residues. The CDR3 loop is CASGRPDTDTQYF.

The CDR3: CASSRGQVQGGYTF. J is TRBJ1-2 and V is TRBV7-9. CDR1 is SEHNR and CDR2 is FQNEAQ in the germline V gene (reference sequence). This CDR3 comprises 14 residues.

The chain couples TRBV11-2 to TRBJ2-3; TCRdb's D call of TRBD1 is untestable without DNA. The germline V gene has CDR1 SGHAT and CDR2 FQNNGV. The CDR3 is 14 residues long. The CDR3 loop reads CASSLGVRPDTQYF.

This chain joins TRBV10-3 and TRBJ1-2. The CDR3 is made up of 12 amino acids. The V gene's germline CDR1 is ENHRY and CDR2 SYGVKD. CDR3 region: CAIRDRNYGYTF.

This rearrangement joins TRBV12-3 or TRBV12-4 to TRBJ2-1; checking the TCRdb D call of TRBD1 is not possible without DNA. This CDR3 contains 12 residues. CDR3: CASSPTAQEQFF.

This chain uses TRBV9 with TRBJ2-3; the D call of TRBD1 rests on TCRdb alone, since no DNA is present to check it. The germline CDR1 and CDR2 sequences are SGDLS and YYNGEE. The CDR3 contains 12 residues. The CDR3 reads CASSAPMDTQYF.